Included here is one T cell receptor (beta chain) sequence, with context. No antigen is known for it. The source of the sample is a study of cytotoxic CD8 clonotypes in ibrutinib-treated CLL. Overall study: Among the patients, roughly ten presented as relapsed/refractory and 15 as treatment-naive; 17 showed unmutated IGHV. Mean productive templates were around 240,000; mean productive rearrangements were over 80,000.

Study conclusions and caveats: Rising at ibrutinib response, clonality subsequently fell back toward baseline at progression. Higher circulating CD8+ T-cell counts strongly accompanied higher baseline clonality, above age-matched healthy donors.

Trimming removed 5 bases from V and 4 bases from J, with 20 bases in between. Germline V gene data show CDR1 as SGHDN and CDR2 as FVKESK. This CDR3 region has 16 residues. The assay was immunoSEQ multiplex PCR, and TCRdb's table has in-frame clones only and misses some. Here the sample spans approximately 80,000 clones, approximately 86% being singletons. This sequence was found in a human donor with chronic lymphocytic leukemia. The sample here was PBMCs, taken before ibrutinib treatment. The J gene is TRBJ1-1, the V gene TRBV14; TRBD1 might be the D (5 bases). CDR3 amino acids: CASSGARDPIFTEAFF. DNA of the CDR3: TGTGCCAGCAGCGGCGCCAGGGACCCTATATTCACTGAAGCTTTCTTT.